Sequencing of this TCR beta chain was carried out in a study of cytomegalovirus exposure and HLA in healthy donors. Study-level points and caveats: The investigators catalogued 164 TCR beta chains as cytomegalovirus-associated.

The method was immunoSEQ multiplex PCR; TCRdb's version includes in-frame clones alone and lacks a portion of them. Among 90,000 to 130,000 clones listed, roughly 90% were seen once. Worth noting for this clone: No antigen is known for it.

V was trimmed by 5 bases and J by 0 bases, leaving 14 bases between them. Germline CDR1 is SGHTA and CDR2 is FQGNSA. This CDR3 comprises 16 residues. Donors were drawn from the approximately 120-subject validation cohort, separate from the 666-subject first cohort. Sequenced: PBMCs. The chain carries TRBV7-2 and TRBJ2-1; a weak D match, TRBD2 (6 bases). The receptor comes from a woman aged 25 to 39 in good health and CMV-seropositive. CDR3 loop: CASSRSGGSSYNEQFF. The CDR3 coding sequence is TGTGCCAGCAGCCGTAGCGGAGGGAGCTCCTACAATGAGCAGTTCTTC.